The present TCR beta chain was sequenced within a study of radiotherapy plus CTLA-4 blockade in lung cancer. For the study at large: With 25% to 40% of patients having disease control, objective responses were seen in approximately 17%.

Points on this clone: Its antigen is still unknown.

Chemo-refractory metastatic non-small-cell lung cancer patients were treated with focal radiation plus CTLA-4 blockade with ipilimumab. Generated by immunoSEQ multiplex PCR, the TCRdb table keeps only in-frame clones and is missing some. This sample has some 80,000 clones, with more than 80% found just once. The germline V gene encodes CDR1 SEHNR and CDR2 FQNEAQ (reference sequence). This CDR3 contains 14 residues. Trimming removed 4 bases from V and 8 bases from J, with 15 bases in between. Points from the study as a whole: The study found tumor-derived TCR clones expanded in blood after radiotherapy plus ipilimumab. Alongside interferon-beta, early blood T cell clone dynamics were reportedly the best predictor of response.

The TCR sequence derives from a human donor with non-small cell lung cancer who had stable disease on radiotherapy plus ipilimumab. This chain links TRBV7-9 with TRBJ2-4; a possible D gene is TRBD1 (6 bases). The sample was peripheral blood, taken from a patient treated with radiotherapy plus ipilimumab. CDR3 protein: CASSSRGFQDIQYF. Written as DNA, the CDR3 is TGTGCCAGCAGCTCCAGGGGTTTTCAAGACATTCAGTACTTC.